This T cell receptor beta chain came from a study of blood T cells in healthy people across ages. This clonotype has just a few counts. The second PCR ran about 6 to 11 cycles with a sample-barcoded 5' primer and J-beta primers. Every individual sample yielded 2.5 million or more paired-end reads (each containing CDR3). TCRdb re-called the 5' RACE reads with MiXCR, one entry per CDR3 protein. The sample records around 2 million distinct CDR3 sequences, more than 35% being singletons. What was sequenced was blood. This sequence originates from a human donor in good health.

Here the CDR3 reads CASSFGGHTHNEQFF. The CDR3 DNA is TGTGCCAGCAGTTTTGGCGGACACACACACAATGAGCAGTTCTTC. V is TRBV12-3 or TRBV12-4 and J is TRBJ2-1, with a tentative D call TRBD1 (5 bases). The CDR3 covers 15 residues. V lost 3 bases and J 5 bases, leaving 14 bases between the germline ends.